A single sample gave rise to the 31 T cell receptor beta chains below, sequenced in a study of radiotherapy plus CTLA-4 blockade in lung cancer. Measured with immunoSEQ multiplex PCR; TCRdb has only the in-frame clones, and not every one. This repertoire shows over 15,000 clones, roughly 86% found once; its top ten account for less than 25%. This specimen was peripheral blood, taken from a patient treated with radiotherapy plus ipilimumab. Receptors originate from a human donor with non-small cell lung cancer whose response to radiotherapy plus ipilimumab could not be evaluated.

Here the CDR3 DNA reads TGTGCCAGCAGGGGGGGGGACACCCCTAAGGAGCCCCAGCATTTT. It yields the protein CASRGGDTPKEPQHF. The chain couples TRBV2 to TRBJ1-5, with D possibly matching TRBD1 (6 bases). Germline assignment: CDR1 SNHLY and CDR2 FYNNEI. V shed 6 bases and J shed 8 bases, with 20 bases lying between them. The CDR3 runs 15 residues.

This clone has only one observation. The rearrangement uses TRBV29-1 and TRBJ2-7; 7 bases match TRBD1. The germline gives CDR1 SQVTM, CDR2 ANQGSEA. Germline trimming cut 7 bases from V and 0 bases from J; bases unmatched to any gene: 3. The CDR3 runs to 12 residues. CDR3 sequence (DNA): TGCAGCGCCCGGGACAGCTCCTACGAGCAGTACTTC. This translates into CSARDSSYEQYF.

V gene TRBV7-2 combines with J gene TRBJ1-5, with 7 nucleotides matching TRBD1. The CDR3 has 14 residues. Germline V gives CDR1 SGHTA, CDR2 FQGNSA. Unmatched junction bases numbered 7, after V lost 7 bases and J lost 4 bases. The CDR3 sequence is CASTPDRTNQPQHF. DNA of the CDR3: TGTGCCAGCACTCCGGACAGGACTAATCAGCCCCAGCATTTT.

This chain links TRBV5-6 with TRBJ1-3; tentative D call: TRBD1 (5 bases). CDR1 is SGHDT, CDR2 YYEEEE, per germline. This CDR3 spans 16 amino acids. V was clipped by 5 bases and J by 4 bases, with 19 bases between them. Here the CDR3 reads CASSPVGRVGGNTIYF. The CDR3 nucleotides read TGTGCCAGCAGTCCAGTGGGCAGGGTCGGAGGAAACACCATATATTTT.

With regard to this clone: Mismatch with germline at one junction end may stem from a read error. The V call is TRBV9, the J call TRBJ2-7, with TRBD2 as a possible D gene (7 bases). The CDR3 covers 17 residues. CDR1 is SGDLS, CDR2 YYNGEE, per germline. The CDR3 loop reads CASSPRGGGLFSYEQCF. DNA for the CDR3: TGTGCCAGCAGCCCGAGGGGGGGTGGGCTATTCTCCTACGAGCAGTGCTTC.

The genes are TRBV2 and TRBJ1-4, with 7 bases that match TRBD1. The CDR3 is 15 residues long. V shed 1 base, J shed 10 bases, and the junction held 9 bases outside the gene matches. The V gene's germline CDR1 is SNHLY and CDR2 FYNNEI. CDR3 sequence: CASSEGATGKGKLFF. The CDR3 nucleotides read TGTGCCAGCAGTGAAGGGGCGACAGGGAAAGGAAAACTGTTTTTT.

The CDR3 reads CASSLEGTGTGGGYGYTF. For the CDR3, the DNA is TGTGCCAGCAGTCTTGAAGGCACCGGGACAGGGGGAGGCTATGGCTACACCTTC. This rearrangement joins TRBV27 to TRBJ1-2; 11 bases align to TRBD1. The germline V gene has CDR1 MNHEY and CDR2 SMNVEV (reference sequence). The CDR3 sequence is 18 residues long. V was clipped by 5 bases and J by 4 bases; unmatched bases: 15.

The J gene is TRBJ2-5, the V gene TRBV29-1, with D possibly TRBD1 on 6 matching bases. The germline CDR1 and CDR2 sequences are SQVTM and ANQGSEA. The V end lost 7 bases, the J end lost 0 bases, and 18 bases lay between the germline ends. This CDR3 spans 15 amino acids. The DNA for the CDR3 is TGCAGCGCAGACGCCCCCAGGGGACACCAAGAGACCCAGTACTTC. Translation: CSADAPRGHQETQYF.

This sequence joins TRBV9 and TRBJ2-3, with 10 bases lining up with TRBD2. The V gene end was trimmed by 0 bases and the J gene end by 4 bases; junction bases not matched to a gene: 5. CDR3 length: 16 residues. Looked up from germline, CDR1 is SGDLS and CDR2 is YYNGEE. The CDR3 DNA follows: TGTGCCAGCAGCGTAGTATCTAGCGGGGGTGCAGATACGCAGTATTTT. As protein: CASSVVSSGGADTQYF.

The gene calls are TRBV28 and TRBJ2-5, with a tentative D call TRBD2 (7 bases). Germline CDR1 and CDR2: MDHEN and SYDVKM. Between the trimmed V and J ends, which lost 8 bases and 5 bases, there was a span of 12 bases. The CDR3 loop spans 12 amino acids. The CDR3 region has the DNA TGTGCCAGCGGGGGGGCCGTGGAGACCCAGTACTTC. Amino acid sequence: CASGGAVETQYF.

The table lists this clone with a count of one. The chain joins TRBV5-1 to TRBJ2-3; a possible D gene is TRBD1 (5 bases). V shed 5 bases and J shed 2 bases, with 15 bases lying between them. The germline V gene encodes CDR1 SGHRS and CDR2 YFSETQ. This CDR3 is 15 amino acids long. This CDR3 reads CASRKASGYTDTQYF. The DNA of the CDR3 is TGCGCCAGCAGAAAGGCCTCAGGGTACACAGATACGCAGTATTTT.

The chain carries TRBV28 and TRBJ2-5; 8 bases fit TRBD1. Trimming took 2 bases from V and 5 from J; bases not matched to a gene: 4. The CDR3 has 14 amino acids. CDR1 is MDHEN, CDR2 SYDVKM, per germline. This CDR3 is CASSLQGAKETQYF. The CDR3 bases are TGTGCCAGCAGTTTACAGGGGGCTAAGGAGACCCAGTACTTC.

CDR3 sequence: CASSRGQNYEQYF. DNA of the CDR3: TGCGCCAGCAGCCGCGGACAGAACTACGAGCAGTACTTC. The V gene is TRBV5-1, the J gene TRBJ2-5; tentative D call: TRBD1 (6 bases). Judging by the DNA end, TRBJ2-7 fits better; the J call may be wrong. Per germline, CDR1 SGHRS and CDR2 YFSETQ. The CDR3 spans 13 residues.

The chain joins TRBV5-1 to TRBJ2-1; TRBD2 matches 7 bases. The germline V gene has CDR1 SGHRS and CDR2 YFSETQ. This CDR3 is 14 amino acids long. V shed 4 bases, J shed 8 bases, and the junction held 9 bases outside the gene matches. The CDR3 is CASSDGGGSDEQFF. CDR3 sequence (DNA): TGCGCCAGCAGCGATGGCGGGGGAAGCGATGAGCAGTTCTTC.

This clone was counted once. The gene calls are TRBV28 and TRBJ1-5; D ambiguous. The germline CDR1 and CDR2 sequences are MDHEN and SYDVKM. V shed 1 base and J shed 1 base, with 11 bases lying between them. The CDR3 is 16 amino acids. The CDR3 region has the DNA TGTGCCAGCAGTTTATCCTCTGACACAAGCAATCAGCCCCAGCATTTT. It codes for CASSLSSDTSNQPQHF.

J is TRBJ2-2 and V is TRBV27; 7 bases are shared with TRBD1. The CDR3 consists of 14 residues. The germline gives CDR1 MNHEY, CDR2 SMNVEV (reference sequence). J was trimmed by 6 bases and V by 4 bases; bases with no gene match: 5. CDR3 protein: CASSYRQGPGELFF. Written as DNA, the CDR3 is TGTGCCAGCAGTTACAGACAGGGACCCGGGGAGCTGTTTTTT.

A single count supports this clone. V usage is TRBV7-2 and J usage is TRBJ1-6; no clear D gene. The germline gives CDR1 SGHTA, CDR2 FQGNSA. Trimming left V 5 bases short and J 8 bases short, with 10 bases between. This CDR3 comprises 13 residues. CDR3 sequence reads: CASSENADSPLHF. DNA of the CDR3: TGTGCCAGCAGCGAGAACGCGGATTCACCCCTCCACTTT.

This chain uses TRBV6-5 with TRBJ2-1, with TRBD2 as a possible D gene (6 bases). This CDR3 region has 16 residues. V was shortened by 2 bases and J by 4 bases, with 15 bases between the two germline ends. The V gene's germline CDR1 is MNHEY and CDR2 SVGAGI. Here the CDR3 reads CASSYLGSGPYNEQFF. The CDR3 bases are TGTGCCAGCAGTTACCTGGGTAGCGGACCATACAATGAGCAGTTCTTC.

This clone was observed a few times. The genes are TRBV29-1 and TRBJ2-3, with TRBD1 identical over 7 bases. V was clipped by 4 bases and J by 4 bases; unmatched bases: 5. CDR3 length: 13 amino acids. Germline CDR1 SQVTM, CDR2 ANQGSEA. CDR3 coding DNA: TGCAGCGTTGTACAAGGGGGCCCAGATACGCAGTATTTT. Its protein product is CSVVQGGPDTQYF.

This chain connects TRBV6-5 to TRBJ2-1, with a possible D match to TRBD2 (6 bases). The V gene lost 6 bases and the J gene lost 2 bases, with 14 bases spanning the gap. Germline-derived CDR1 and CDR2 are MNHEY and SVGAGI. The CDR3 loop spans 15 amino acids. CDR3 in amino acids: CASSTTGEPYNEQFF. DNA of the CDR3: TGTGCCAGCAGCACTACGGGGGAGCCCTACAATGAGCAGTTCTTC.

The chain links TRBV11-2 to TRBJ2-7, with D possibly being TRBD2 (5 bases). The germline CDR1 and CDR2 sequences are SGHAT and FQNNGV. This CDR3 has 13 residues. V lost 1 base to trimming and J lost 5 bases, with 9 bases between them. Written as DNA, the CDR3 is TGTGCCAGCAGCTTAGGGCGAGGGAACGAGCAGTACTTC. Encoded protein: CASSLGRGNEQYF.

This clone was observed a handful of times. The chain is built from TRBV28 and TRBJ1-5, with 8 positions matching TRBD1. Germline CDR1 is MDHEN and CDR2 is SYDVKM. The CDR3 runs to 15 residues. The V segment lost 8 bases and the J segment 6 bases; nucleotides outside the gene matches: 12. In DNA, the CDR3 is TGTGCCAGCCACTCCCAGGGGGCTGCAGGTCAGCCCCAGCATTTT. This sequence encodes CASHSQGAAGQPQHF. Full variable domain (outside the CDR3, taken from reference TRBV28 and TRBJ1-5): DVKVTQSSRYLVKRTGEKVFLECVQDMDHENMFWYRQDPGLGLRLIYFSYDVKMKEKGDIPEGYSVSREKKERFSLILESASTNQTSMYLCASHSQGAAGQPQHFGDGTRLSIL.

This chain links TRBV7-2 with TRBJ1-4; D is perhaps TRBD1 (5 bases). There are 11 residues in the CDR3. V was cut by 8 bases and J by 10 bases, with 11 bases left in between. In germline, CDR1 is SGHTA, CDR2 FQGNSA. The CDR3 nucleotides read TGTGCCAGCGGGAGGCAGGGAAAACTGTTTTTT. Translating it yields CASGRQGKLFF.

This chain joins TRBV20-1 and TRBJ1-4, with no clear D. CDR1 DFQATT and CDR2 SNEGSKA come from the germline V gene (reference sequence). V dropped 0 bases and J dropped 10 bases, with 6 bases sitting between them. The CDR3 runs 11 residues. The CDR3 region has the DNA TGCAGTGCTAGAGACCCATCAAAACTGTTTTTT. It specifies CSARDPSKLFF.

The rearrangement links TRBV9 to TRBJ2-1, with a possible D match to TRBD2 (7 bases). Germline-derived CDR1 and CDR2 are SGDLS and YYNGEE. This CDR3 spans 13 amino acids. V was trimmed by 3 bases and J by 5 bases, leaving 9 bases between them. The CDR3 DNA reads as TGTGCCAGCAGCGGGGAGGGGGACAATGAGCAGTTCTTC. Translation: CASSGEGDNEQFF.

CDR3: CASSLPFKTSTDTQYF. CDR3 in DNA: TGTGCCAGCAGCCTGCCGTTTAAGACTAGCACAGATACGCAGTATTTT. J is TRBJ2-3 and V is TRBV5-6; unclear D gene. CDR3 length: 16 amino acids. Per germline, CDR1 SGHDT and CDR2 YYEEEE. The V end lost 4 bases, the J end lost 0 bases, and 15 bases lay between the germline ends.

The chain links TRBV28 to TRBJ2-2; 9 bases are shared with TRBD2. The CDR3 has 19 amino acids. The germline gives CDR1 MDHEN, CDR2 SYDVKM. Trimming cost V 5 bases and J 2 bases; bases outside gene matches: 15. CDR3: CASSPPRGRGRANTGELFF. The CDR3 region has the DNA TGTGCCAGCAGTCCGCCCCGGGGGCGCGGGAGGGCCAACACCGGGGAGCTGTTTTTT.

V gene TRBV9 combines with J gene TRBJ2-1, with 12 bases that match TRBD2. The ends lost 4 bases at V and 8 bases at J; junction bases unmatched: 10. The CDR3 spans 16 residues. CDR1 and CDR2 (germline): SGDLS, YYNGEE. The CDR3 region is CASSRPTSGRLDEQFF. The CDR3 DNA follows: TGTGCCAGCAGCAGGCCCACTAGCGGGAGGCTCGATGAGCAGTTCTTC.

V is TRBV10-2 and J is TRBJ2-1; perhaps TRBD1 as D (5 bases). This CDR3 has 16 residues. The V gene's germline CDR1 is WSHSY and CDR2 SAAADI. The ends were cut back, 2 bases at V and 5 bases at J, with 16 bases in the middle. CDR3 in DNA: TGCGCCAGCAGTGAGATGAAGGGGATGAGGAACAATGAGCAGTTCTTC. Protein product: CASSEMKGMRNNEQFF.

The rearrangement links TRBV25-1 to TRBJ2-1; D might be TRBD1 (6 bases). CDR3 length equals 16 residues. Germline V CDR1 and CDR2: MGHDK, SYGVNS. V was shortened by 4 bases and J by 1 base, with 14 bases between the two germline ends. The CDR3 DNA is TGTGCCAGCAGTGCACGGGGCAGGGGATCCTACAATGAGCAGTTCTTC. It translates to CASSARGRGSYNEQFF.

The gene calls are TRBV27 and TRBJ2-1, with D perhaps matching TRBD2 (6 bases). CDR1 is MNHEY and CDR2 is SMNVEV in the germline V gene (reference sequence). The CDR3 is made up of 17 amino acids. V was cut by 5 bases and J by 4 bases, with 21 bases left in between. DNA for the CDR3: TGTGCCAGCAGTCTAGGGACTTCCCCCAAACAATACAATGAGCAGTTCTTC. Its protein is CASSLGTSPKQYNEQFF.